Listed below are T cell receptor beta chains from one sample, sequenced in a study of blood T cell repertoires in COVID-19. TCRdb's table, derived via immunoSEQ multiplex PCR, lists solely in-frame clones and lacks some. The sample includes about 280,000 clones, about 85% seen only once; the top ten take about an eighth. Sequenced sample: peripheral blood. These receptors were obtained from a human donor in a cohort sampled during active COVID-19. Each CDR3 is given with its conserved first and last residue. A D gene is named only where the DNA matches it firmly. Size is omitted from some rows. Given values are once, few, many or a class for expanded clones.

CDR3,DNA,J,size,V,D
CASSPTGVGNYGYTF,TGTGCCAGCAGTCCGACAGGCGTCGGTAACTATGGCTACACCTTC,TRBJ1-2,-,TRBV6-2/TRBV6-3,-
CASSRSGTGDYEQYF,TGCGCCAGCAGCCGAAGTGGGACAGGAGACTACGAGCAGTACTTC,TRBJ2-7,-,TRBV4-3,TRBD1
CASSPGETQYF,TGTGCCAGCTCACCCGGAGAGACCCAGTACTTC,TRBJ2-5,-,TRBV18,-
CASSTDTSGFNQETQYF,TGTGCCAGTAGTACCGACACTAGCGGGTTCAACCAAGAGACCCAGTACTTC,TRBJ2-5,-,TRBV19,TRBD2
CAISRLAEDTQYF,TGTGCCATCAGTCGACTAGCGGAGGATACGCAGTATTTT,TRBJ2-3,-,TRBV10-3,TRBD2
CASSLVRHREGQPQHF,TGTGCCAGCAGTTTAGTCCGCCACCGGGAGGGCCAGCCCCAGCATTTT,TRBJ1-5,-,TRBV28,-
CASSQGGQGRPYGYTF,TGCGCCAGCAGCCAAGGGGGACAGGGGAGGCCTTATGGCTACACCTTC,TRBJ1-2,-,TRBV4-1,TRBD1
CASSLTMSSYNSPLHF,TGCGCCAGCAGCTTGACTATGAGCTCCTATAATTCACCCCTCCACTTT,TRBJ1-6,once,TRBV5-1,-
CSVEGLAGVHNEQFF,TGCAGCGTTGAAGGGCTAGCGGGAGTACACAATGAGCAGTTCTTC,TRBJ2-1,-,TRBV29-1,TRBD2
CASRTRTGVGEQFF,TGTGCCAGTAGAACTCGGACAGGGGTAGGTGAGCAGTTCTTC,TRBJ2-1,-,TRBV19,TRBD1
CASSALAGDPNTGELFF,TGTGCCAGTAGTGCCCTAGCGGGAGACCCAAACACCGGGGAGCTGTTTTTT,TRBJ2-2,once,TRBV19,TRBD2
CASTSTGSPQAFF,TGTGCCAGCACCTCAACAGGTTCCCCCCAAGCTTTCTTT,TRBJ1-1,-,TRBV7-9,-
CASSRRGAGPNEKLFF,TGTGCCAGCAGCCGCCGAGGAGCAGGGCCTAATGAAAAACTGTTTTTT,TRBJ1-4,-,TRBV3-1/TRBV3-2,-
CASSSGGGRDEQYF,TGCGCCAGCAGCTCAGGAGGGGGCAGGGACGAGCAGTACTTC,TRBJ2-7,-,TRBV5-1,-
CASSFGGSYNEQFF,TGTGCCAGCAGCTTCGGGGGCTCCTACAATGAGCAGTTCTTC,TRBJ2-1,-,TRBV7-2,-
CASSSEGANFGGYTF,TGCGCCAGCAGCTCCGAAGGGGCAAATTTTGGTGGCTACACCTTC,TRBJ1-2,-,TRBV5-1,-
CASSLDRGSEQYF,TGCGCCAGCAGCTTGGACAGGGGATCCGAGCAGTACTTC,TRBJ2-7,-,TRBV5-1,TRBD1
CSAFSITEREGFYEQYF,TGCAGCGCTTTCAGCATCACGGAGCGGGAGGGCTTCTACGAGCAGTACTTC,TRBJ2-7,-,TRBV29-1,TRBD2
CASSQGQGRDTQYF,TGTGCCAGCAGCCAAGGACAGGGCCGAGATACGCAGTATTTT,TRBJ2-3,-,TRBV4-2,TRBD1
CARKNRDRVDEQFF,TGTGCCAGAAAAAACCGGGACAGGGTGGATGAGCAGTTCTTC,TRBJ2-1,few,TRBV6-5,TRBD1
CASSAGANVLTF,TGTGCCAGTTCTGCTGGGGCCAACGTCCTGACTTTC,TRBJ2-6,-,TRBV2,-
CASRGLWTSGRGNEQFF,TGTGCCAGCAGAGGATTGTGGACTAGCGGGAGGGGCAATGAGCAGTTCTTC,TRBJ2-1,-,TRBV27,TRBD2
CASSSTGTQPYEQYF,TGTGCCAGTAGTTCGACAGGGACACAACCCTACGAGCAGTACTTC,TRBJ2-7,-,TRBV19,TRBD1
CASSSKSTPYEQYF,TGTGCCAGCAGCTCTAAGTCTACCCCCTACGAGCAGTACTTC,TRBJ2-7,-,TRBV11-2,-
CASSPSQGERSYGYTF,TGTGCCAGTAGTCCGTCACAGGGGGAAAGGAGCTATGGCTACACCTTC,TRBJ1-2,-,TRBV19,TRBD1
CASSQRLSSSGNTIYF,TGTGCCAGCAGCCAAAGACTCTCGAGCTCTGGAAACACCATATATTTT,TRBJ1-3,-,TRBV14,-
CASSPHPGLAGGTSKDTQYF,TGTGCCAGCAGTCCCCACCCGGGACTAGCGGGAGGGACGAGCAAAGATACGCAGTATTTT,TRBJ2-3,-,TRBV28,TRBD2
CASSQEDYPETQYF,TGTGCCAGCAGCCAAGAGGACTACCCAGAGACCCAGTACTTC,TRBJ2-5,-,TRBV3-1/TRBV3-2,-
CASSSGQPGAEQFF,TGTGCCAGCAGCTCGGGACAGCCGGGGGCTGAGCAGTTCTTC,TRBJ2-1,-,TRBV7-2,-
CASSQAPSYEQYF,TGTGCCAGCAGTCAGGCCCCGAGTTACGAGCAGTACTTC,TRBJ2-7,-,TRBV27,-
CATSTARGYEQYF,TGTGCCACCAGCACCGCACGGGGCTACGAGCAGTACTTC,TRBJ2-7,-,TRBV15,-
CASREGGRLSSETQYF,TGTGCCAGCAGGGAGGGGGGGCGATTAAGTTCAGAGACCCAGTACTTC,TRBJ2-5,-,TRBV28,-
CASSGQGTNEQFF,TGTGCCAGCAGTGGACAGGGAACGAATGAGCAGTTCTTC,TRBJ2-1,-,TRBV12-3/TRBV12-4,TRBD1
CASSWGGTSGGNTIYF,TGTGCCAGCAGCTGGGGCGGGACCTCGGGGGGAAACACCATATATTTT,TRBJ1-3,-,TRBV7-2,-
CASSYFSAASYSGANVLTF,TGTGCCAGCAGTTATTTCTCGGCAGCTAGTTACTCTGGGGCCAACGTCCTGACTTTC,TRBJ2-6,-,TRBV6-2/TRBV6-3,-
CASSSSHRVLVSF,TGTGCCAGCAGTTCCTCCCACAGGGTTTTGGTCAGCTTC,TRBJ2-7,few,TRBV28,-
CASVDRTYEQYF,TGTGCCAGCGTGGACAGGACCTACGAGCAGTACTTC,TRBJ2-7,once,TRBV28,TRBD1
CASRSNNEQFF,TGTGCCAGCAGATCTAACAATGAGCAGTTCTTC,TRBJ2-1,-,TRBV28,-
CASRGTGGNGYTF,TGTGCCAGCAGAGGGACAGGGGGTAACGGCTACACCTTC,TRBJ1-2,-,TRBV2,TRBD1
CASSLVTGVNQETQYF,TGTGCCAGCAGCTTGGTAACGGGAGTGAACCAAGAGACCCAGTACTTC,TRBJ2-5,-,TRBV5-4,-
CASSDLGRGSSDTQYF,TGTGCCAGCAGTGATCTAGGGAGGGGGAGCTCAGATACGCAGTATTTT,TRBJ2-3,-,TRBV25-1,-
CASSVGLAGFIEQFF,TGTGCCAGCAGCGTAGGACTAGCGGGGTTCATTGAGCAGTTCTTC,TRBJ2-1,-,TRBV9,TRBD2
CASSKREGGMSDTQYF,TGTGCCAGCAGCAAGAGGGAGGGGGGCATGTCAGATACGCAGTATTTT,TRBJ2-3,once,TRBV7-2,-
CASSHAGVAGELFF,TGCGCCAGCAGCCATGCCGGGGTGGCCGGGGAGCTGTTTTTT,TRBJ2-2,-,TRBV4-3,-
CATAEGRSNEQFF,TGTGCCACCGCGGAGGGCAGAAGCAATGAGCAGTTCTTC,TRBJ2-1,-,TRBV18,-
CASSPLSYNEQFF,TGTGCCAGCTCACCACTGTCTTACAATGAGCAGTTCTTC,TRBJ2-1,-,TRBV18,-
CASSRLASLNTEAFF,TGTGCCAGCAGCCGACTAGCTTCCTTGAACACTGAAGCTTTCTTT,TRBJ1-1,-,TRBV14,-
CASSSNRGRGGYTF,TGTGCCAGCAGCTCAAACCGGGGGAGGGGTGGCTACACCTTC,TRBJ1-2,once,TRBV7-3,-
CASSSGTGNEKLFF,TGCGCCAGCAGCTCCGGGACAGGGAATGAAAAACTGTTTTTT,TRBJ1-4,-,TRBV5-1,TRBD1
CASSTKRSLPYEQYF,TGTGCCAGCAGCACAAAGAGGAGCCTGCCGTACGAGCAGTACTTC,TRBJ2-7,-,TRBV6-6,-
CASSSEGVETQYF,TGCGCCAGCAGCTCGGAGGGCGTGGAGACCCAGTACTTC,TRBJ2-5,-,TRBV5-1,-
CASSRASTRAVQVVQYF,TGTGCCAGCAGTCGCGCCTCTACCCGCGCGGTTCAAGTTGTGCAGTACTTC,TRBJ2-7,once,TRBV6-2/TRBV6-3,-
CASSPRLAGGGRETQYF,TGTGCCAGCAGCCCCCGACTAGCGGGAGGGGGCCGGGAGACCCAGTACTTC,TRBJ2-5,-,TRBV9,TRBD2
CASSFRQVGTGELFF,TGTGCCAGCAGCTTTCGACAGGTCGGCACCGGGGAGCTGTTTTTT,TRBJ2-2,-,TRBV11-2,-
CASSQIGQGAGTGELFF,TGCGCCAGCAGCCAGATAGGACAGGGGGCAGGCACCGGGGAGCTGTTTTTT,TRBJ2-2,-,TRBV4-1,TRBD1
CAIAGDLNTEAFF,TGTGCCATTGCCGGGGATCTTAACACTGAAGCTTTCTTT,TRBJ1-1,-,TRBV10-3,-